The 22 T cell receptor beta chains below come from one sample, sequenced in a study of T-cell reconstitution after alpha-beta-depleted transplantation in children. TCRbeta library construction was performed incorporating unique molecular identifiers. MiXCR, run by TCRdb on the PCR reads, gives a single entry per CDR3 protein. The sample has fewer than 90,000 distinct CDR3 sequences, about 7% seen once. The sequencing used PBMCs from the stem cell graft donor, collected from the stem cell graft. These receptors originate from a human donor who donated a stem cell graft to a child with acute lymphoblastic leukemia.

This clonotype was seen ten or more times. The genes are TRBV28 and TRBJ1-4; 7 bases match TRBD1. The CDR3 has 14 residues. Germline V CDR1 and CDR2: MDHEN, SYDVKM. V lost 6 bases to trimming and J lost 3 bases; unmatched junction nucleotides: 4. The CDR3 spells CASRTGTANEKLFF. The DNA of the CDR3 is TGTGCCAGCAGGACCGGGACAGCTAATGAAAAACTGTTTTTT.

V is TRBV6-5 and J is TRBJ1-1; 7 positions agree with TRBD1. The J segment lost 1 base and the V segment lost 4 bases, leaving 3 bases of the junction unmatched. Germline CDR1 and CDR2: MNHEY and SVGAGI. The CDR3 runs to 14 residues. The CDR3 loop is CASSFGQENTEAFF. The CDR3 coding sequence is TGTGCCAGCAGTTTTGGACAGGAGAACACTGAAGCTTTCTTT.

This clonotype was recorded many times. V usage is TRBV7-2 and J usage is TRBJ2-2; D not certain. Germline V gives CDR1 SGHTA, CDR2 FQGNSA. The CDR3 extends over 15 amino acids. The V end lost 4 bases, the J end lost 5 bases, and 14 bases lay between the germline ends. CDR3 sequence reads: CASSSYGEKTGELFF. The CDR3 DNA follows: TGTGCCAGCAGCTCTTACGGAGAGAAAACCGGGGAGCTGTTTTTT.

This clonotype was counted ten times or more. This chain joins TRBV19 and TRBJ2-7, with 7 bases fitting TRBD1. The germline CDR1 and CDR2 sequences are LNHDA and SQIVND (reference sequence). The CDR3 contains 14 residues. After removal of 6 bases from V and 1 base from J, the junction contained 6 bases not matched to a gene. CDR3 sequence: CASSGQASSYEQYF. DNA of the CDR3: TGTGCCAGTAGCGGACAGGCAAGTTCCTACGAGCAGTACTTC. Full variable domain (remainder filled in from reference TRBV19 and TRBJ2-7): DGGITQSPKYLFRKEGQNVTLSCEQNLNHDAMYWYRQDPGQGLRLIYYSQIVNDFQKGDIAEGYSVSREKKESFPLTVTSAQKNPTAFYLCASSGQASSYEQYFGPGTRLTVT.

The sample holds many counts of this clonotype. V is TRBV5-4 and J is TRBJ1-1; weak D call: TRBD1 (6 bases). The V and J ends lost 6 bases and 1 base respectively, with 16 bases between them. The CDR3 extends over 15 amino acids. The germline gives CDR1 SGHNT, CDR2 YYREEE (reference sequence). The CDR3 DNA is TGTGCCAGCACCGATCGTGGGGGCTCGAACACTGAAGCTTTCTTT. This translates into CASTDRGGSNTEAFF. Complete variable domain (other parts from reference TRBV5-4 and TRBJ1-1): ETGVTQSPTHLIKTRGQQVTLRCSSQSGHNTVSWYQQALGQGPQFIFQYYREEENGRGNFPPRFSGLQFPNYSSELNVNALELDDSALYLCASTDRGGSNTEAFFGQGTRLTVV.

This clonotype showed up many times. This chain uses TRBV5-1 with TRBJ2-5; a weak D match, TRBD2 (7 bases). Trimming took off 3 bases at V and 2 bases at J, with 17 bases between the two ends. CDR1 is SGHRS and CDR2 is YFSETQ in the germline V gene. CDR3 length equals 16 residues. The CDR3 nucleotides are TGCGCCAGCAGCTCCGGGGACACTAGCGCGCAAGAGACCCAGTACTTC. This sequence encodes CASSSGDTSAQETQYF.

There are many counts of this clonotype. The genes are TRBV7-3 and TRBJ2-1; TRBD2 matches 11 bases. Per germline, CDR1 SGHTA and CDR2 FQGTGA. The CDR3 sequence is 16 residues long. Trimming removed 0 bases from V and 8 bases from J; junction bases left unmatched: 6. The CDR3 spells CASSLTGSGRAHEQFF. DNA for the CDR3: TGTGCCAGCAGCTTAACGGGTAGCGGGAGGGCCCATGAGCAGTTCTTC.

This clonotype came up a few times. Because the CDR3 is missing its conserved closing phenylalanine or tryptophan, this is likely a read error. The DNA is left out, because the CDR3 cannot be placed on it with certainty; the CDR3 is given as TCRdb lists it. The chain couples TRBV5-1 to TRBJ2-5; the table's TRBD2 call for D was not verified on the DNA. From its first to its last residue, the CDR3 has 9 amino acids. Per the germline V gene, CDR1 is SGHRS and CDR2 is YFSETQ. The CDR3 loop reads CASSLAWRV.

This sequence joins TRBV6-1 and TRBJ2-2; 10 bases line up with TRBD1. Germline values: CDR1 MNHNS, CDR2 SASEGT. This CDR3 contains 16 residues. With 10 bases clipped from V and 7 bases from J, the junction kept 15 bases outside the gene matches. The CDR3 nucleotides are TGTGCCATTACTATCCGGGACAGGGGAATTGGCGGGGAGCTGTTTTTT. This encodes CAITIRDRGIGGELFF.

The table lists this clonotype with a few counts. This chain's CDR3 is CASSLDRVGNQPQHF. CDR3 coding DNA: TGTGCCAGCAGCTTGGACAGGGTAGGCAATCAGCCCCAGCATTTT. V is TRBV7-2 and J is TRBJ1-5, with TRBD1 identical over 8 bases. Germline-derived CDR1 and CDR2 are SGHTA and FQGNSA. This CDR3 is 15 amino acids long. Losses at the gene ends were 3 bases for V and 2 bases for J; bases not matched to a gene: 3.

In this sample, this clonotype turned up many times. The chain uses TRBV7-2 and TRBJ2-1; TRBD2 matches at 9 bases. The CDR3 spans 13 residues. V was pared by 10 bases and J by 2 bases, with 3 bases of the junction left unmatched. CDR1 SGHTA and CDR2 FQGNSA come from the germline V gene. For the CDR3, the DNA is TGTGCCACCGTAGCGGGGGCCTACAATGAGCAGTTCTTC. Translating it yields CATVAGAYNEQFF.

The sample holds many counts of this clonotype. This rearrangement joins TRBV20-1 to TRBJ1-5, with D unclear. Germline CDR1 DFQATT, CDR2 SNEGSKA (reference sequence). Trimming left V 1 base short and J 0 bases short, with 10 bases between. CDR3 length: 15 amino acids. The CDR3 protein is CSARVSADSNQPQHF. The DNA for the CDR3 is TGCAGTGCTAGAGTAAGCGCCGATAGCAATCAGCCCCAGCATTTT.

This rearrangement joins TRBV6-2 or TRBV6-3 to TRBJ1-1, with D perhaps TRBD1 (5 bases). The CDR3 contains 14 residues. Trimming pared 5 bases from V and 3 bases from J, leaving 13 bases between. In germline, CDR1 is MNHEY, CDR2 SVGEGT. CDR3 loop: CASSVYRGHTEAFF. CDR3 DNA sequence: TGTGCCAGCAGTGTTTATAGGGGACACACTGAAGCTTTCTTT.

This clonotype was counted ten times or more. The J gene is TRBJ2-1, the V gene TRBV4-3; D unresolved. V lost 0 bases to trimming and J lost 4 bases, with 7 bases between them. Germline assignment: CDR1 LGHNA and CDR2 YSLEER. CDR3 size: 14 residues. CDR3 residues: CASSQDGQYNEQFF. CDR3 DNA sequence: TGCGCCAGCAGCCAAGACGGCCAATACAATGAGCAGTTCTTC.

This clonotype was picked up many times. The chain recombines TRBV7-8 with TRBJ2-7, with 11 bases lining up with TRBD2. The CDR3 is 15 residues long. From germline, CDR1 is SGHVS and CDR2 FQNEAQ. V lost 4 bases to trimming and J lost 3 bases; unmatched junction nucleotides: 5. The CDR3: CASSSNSGRVYEQYF. The CDR3 DNA reads as TGTGCCAGCAGCTCGAATAGCGGGAGGGTCTACGAGCAGTACTTC.

The chain is built from TRBV7-6 and TRBJ2-7; TRBD1 or TRBD2 may be the D gene (5 bases each). The CDR3 runs to 15 residues. The V gene's germline CDR1 is SGHVS and CDR2 FNYEAQ. Between the trimmed V and J ends, which lost 5 bases and 5 bases, there was a span of 19 bases. The CDR3 nucleotides read TGTGCCAGCAGCCTCCCACACGGGACGGGCGACGAGCAGTACTTC. Translating gives CASSLPHGTGDEQYF.

This clonotype was counted many times. This chain connects TRBV6-2 or TRBV6-3 to TRBJ1-6; TRBD1 is a possible D gene (5 bases). Germline V lookup: CDR1 MNHEY, CDR2 SVGEGT. The CDR3 covers 14 residues. V dropped 7 bases and J dropped 9 bases, with 16 bases sitting between them. The CDR3 sequence is CASTLQEGISPLHF. The CDR3 DNA is TGTGCCAGCACCCTACAGGAGGGGATTTCACCCCTCCACTTT.

This clonotype was recorded at least ten times. This chain's CDR3 is CSVGDSVYEQYF. CDR3 nucleotides: TGCAGCGTTGGGGACAGCGTTTACGAGCAGTACTTC. V usage is TRBV29-1 and J usage is TRBJ2-7, with TRBD1 identical over 7 bases. CDR1 SQVTM and CDR2 ANQGSEA come from the germline V gene. This CDR3 region has 12 residues. The V and J ends lost 4 bases and 4 bases, in that order; junction bases with no gene match: 4.

V is TRBV7-2 and J is TRBJ2-5; 11 bases line up with TRBD1. Germline trimming cut 7 bases from V and 5 bases from J; bases unmatched to any gene: 6. Germline CDR1 and CDR2: SGHTA and FQGNSA. CDR3 length: 14 residues. The DNA of the CDR3 is TGTGCCAGCACCAGGGACAGGGGGACGGAGACCCAGTACTTC. Translated, it gives CASTRDRGTETQYF.

This clonotype was detected ten times or more. The chain carries TRBV24-1 and TRBJ1-1, with TRBD1 identical over 7 bases. V was pared by 2 bases and J by 8 bases, with 4 bases of the junction left unmatched. Germline V gives CDR1 KGHDR, CDR2 SFDVKD. The CDR3 runs 13 residues. CDR3 in DNA: TGTGCCACCAGTGATTGGGGACAGAGGGAAGCTTTCTTT. This sequence encodes CATSDWGQREAFF.

In its sample, this clonotype was seen many times. This chain joins TRBV7-9 and TRBJ1-1; D unclear. This CDR3 has 14 residues. With 0 bases removed from V and 1 base from J, the gap between germline ends came to 6 bases. Germline-derived CDR1 and CDR2 are SEHNR and FQNEAQ (reference sequence). CDR3 nucleotide sequence: TGTGCCAGCAGCTTAGCAGGCAAGAACACTGAAGCTTTCTTT. Its translation is CASSLAGKNTEAFF. The complete variable domain, with remaining parts taken from reference TRBV7-9 and TRBJ1-1, reads DTGVSQNPRHKITKRGQNVTFRCDPISEHNRLYWYRQTLGQGPEFLTYFQNEAQLEKSRLLSDRFSAERPKGSFSTLEIQRTEQGDSAMYLCASSLAGKNTEAFFGQGTRLTVV.

This clonotype was observed many times. The V gene is TRBV20-1, the J gene TRBJ1-1, with TRBD1 matching over 9 bases. CDR3 length: 15 residues. The V gene's germline CDR1 is DFQATT and CDR2 SNEGSKA (reference sequence). With V trimmed by 1 base and J by 1 base, 4 bases remained unmatched. The CDR3 region is CSARAPGQGNTEAFF. The DNA of the CDR3 is TGCAGTGCTAGAGCCCCGGGACAGGGGAACACTGAAGCTTTCTTT.